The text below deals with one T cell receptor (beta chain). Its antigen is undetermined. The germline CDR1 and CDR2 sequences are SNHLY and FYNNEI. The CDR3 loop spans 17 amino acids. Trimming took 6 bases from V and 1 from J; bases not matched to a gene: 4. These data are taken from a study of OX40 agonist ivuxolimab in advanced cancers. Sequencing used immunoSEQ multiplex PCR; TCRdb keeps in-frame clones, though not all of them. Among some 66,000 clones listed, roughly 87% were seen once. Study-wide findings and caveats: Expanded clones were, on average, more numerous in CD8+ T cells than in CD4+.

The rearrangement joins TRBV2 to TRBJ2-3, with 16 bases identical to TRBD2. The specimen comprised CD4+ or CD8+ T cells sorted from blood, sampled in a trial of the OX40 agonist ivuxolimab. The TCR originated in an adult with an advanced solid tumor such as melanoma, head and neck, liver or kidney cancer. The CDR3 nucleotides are TGTGCCAGCAGAGACGGGACTAGCGGGGGGGGCACAGATACGCAGTATTTT. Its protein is CASRDGTSGGGTDTQYF. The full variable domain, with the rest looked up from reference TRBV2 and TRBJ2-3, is EPEVTQTPSHQVTQMGQEVILRCVPISNHLYFYWYRQILGQKVEFLVSFYNNEISEKSEIFDDQFSVERPDGSNFTLKIRSTKLEDSAMYFCASRDGTSGGGTDTQYFGPGTRLTVL.